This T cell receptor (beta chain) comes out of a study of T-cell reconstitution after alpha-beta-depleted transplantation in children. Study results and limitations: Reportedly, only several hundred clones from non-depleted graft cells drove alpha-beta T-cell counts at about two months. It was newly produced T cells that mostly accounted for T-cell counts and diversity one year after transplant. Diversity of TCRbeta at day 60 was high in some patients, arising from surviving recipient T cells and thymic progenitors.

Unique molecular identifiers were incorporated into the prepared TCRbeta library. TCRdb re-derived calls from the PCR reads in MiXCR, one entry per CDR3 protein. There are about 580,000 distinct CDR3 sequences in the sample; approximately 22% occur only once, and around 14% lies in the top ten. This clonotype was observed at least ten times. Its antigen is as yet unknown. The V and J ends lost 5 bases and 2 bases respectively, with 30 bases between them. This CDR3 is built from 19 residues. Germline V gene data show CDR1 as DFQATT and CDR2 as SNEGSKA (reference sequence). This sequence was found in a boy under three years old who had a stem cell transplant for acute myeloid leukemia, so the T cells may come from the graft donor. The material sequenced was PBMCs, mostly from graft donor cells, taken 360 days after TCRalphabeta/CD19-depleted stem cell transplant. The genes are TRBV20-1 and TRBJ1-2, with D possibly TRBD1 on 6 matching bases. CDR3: CSARLKAGTIRHLNYGYTF. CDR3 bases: TGCAGTGCTCGATTAAAAGCCGGGACAATCCGTCACTTAAACTATGGCTACACCTTC.